The rows below give T cell receptor beta chains drawn from one sample of a study of cytomegalovirus exposure and HLA in healthy donors. The protocol was immunoSEQ multiplex PCR, while the TCRdb copy is restricted to in-frame clones and leaves out a portion. The sample contains 200,000 to 250,000 clones, 85% to 90% of which appear only once. The sample consisted of PBMCs. These receptors were taken from a young woman in good health and CMV-seronegative. Both conserved end residues are part of each CDR3. The D gene is left open where the match is weak. Size values are once, few and many counts, or a class for expanded clones, and some rows have none.

abundance | j_gene | d_gene | v_gene | CDR3nt | CDR3aa
- | TRBJ1-2 | - | TRBV7-9 | TGTGCCAGCAGCTTTGAGGTTAACTATGGCTACACCTTC | CASSFEVNYGYTF
- | TRBJ2-1 | TRBD2 | TRBV4-1 | TGCGCCAGCAGCCCGCACGGACTAGCGGGAGGCCCCGCCTACAATGAGCAGTTCTTC | CASSPHGLAGGPAYNEQFF
- | TRBJ1-1 | TRBD1 | TRBV6-5 | TGTGCCAGCCGGGACAGGGGGTGGATGAACACTGAAGCTTTCTTT | CASRDRGWMNTEAFF
few | TRBJ2-7 | - | TRBV18 | TGTGCCAGCTCACCTCCGACTCGGACCTACGAGCAGTACTTC | CASSPPTRTYEQYF
- | TRBJ2-1 | TRBD2 | TRBV10-3 | TGTGCCATCAGTGACCCTAGCGGACTCACCTACAATGAGCAGTTCTTC | CAISDPSGLTYNEQFF
- | TRBJ1-5 | TRBD1 | TRBV2 | TGTGCCAGCAGTGGGGCAGGGGGCCGCCAGCCCCAGCATTTT | CASSGAGGRQPQHF
- | TRBJ2-7 | TRBD2 | TRBV7-2 | TGTGCCAGCAGCTTAATGCGGGAGGGCTACGAGCAGTACTTC | CASSLMREGYEQYF
- | TRBJ1-3 | TRBD1 | TRBV4-3 | TGCGCCAGCAGCCAACTGACAGGGGTTGCTGGAAACACCATATATTTT | CASSQLTGVAGNTIYF
once | TRBJ1-2 | - | TRBV5-6 | TGTGCCAGCAGCTTTAGCAGGGCGGACGGCTACACCTTC | CASSFSRADGYTF
once | TRBJ2-1 | - | TRBV19 | TGTGCCAGTAGCCTTCCAAACCGGGACTCCAACCGGAATGAGCAGTTCTTC | CASSLPNRDSNRNEQFF
- | TRBJ1-4 | TRBD1 | TRBV18 | TGTGCCAGCTCACCGGTTACAGGGGCAACTAATGAAAAACTGTTTTTT | CASSPVTGATNEKLFF
- | TRBJ2-3 | TRBD2 | TRBV6-5 | TGTGCCAGCAGTGGACTAGCGGGAACAGATACGCAGTATTTT | CASSGLAGTDTQYF
once | TRBJ1-1 | TRBD1 | TRBV13 | TGTGCCAGCAGCTCCGGGACAGGGGGAATTCAAGCTTTCTTT | CASSSGTGGIQAFF
- | TRBJ1-1 | - | TRBV14 | TGTGCCAGCAGCCAAGACCCGACTTACACTGAAGCTTTCTTT | CASSQDPTYTEAFF
- | TRBJ1-5 | - | TRBV7-2 | TGTGCCAGCAGCCCAGGCGGGGGGCAGCCCCAGCATTTT | CASSPGGGQPQHF
- | TRBJ2-5 | - | TRBV18 | TGTGCCAGCTCACCCTCGAACTCAGAGACCCAGTACTTC | CASSPSNSETQYF
- | TRBJ1-5 | TRBD1 | TRBV5-1 | TGCGCCAGCAGCTTAGGACAGGCGGACAATCAGCCCCAGCATTTT | CASSLGQADNQPQHF
once | TRBJ1-2 | TRBD1 | TRBV28 | TGTGCCAGCAGTTCAGGGGGCGTTAGGTATGGCTACACCTTC | CASSSGGVRYGYTF
- | TRBJ2-1 | TRBD2 | TRBV4-3 | TGCGCCAGCAGCCAGGGGGTAGGAGCGGGGGGGATTCTAGAGCAGTTCTTC | CASSQGVGAGGILEQFF
- | TRBJ2-6 | - | TRBV6-1 | TGTGCCAGCAGTGGTGTATCCGGGGCCAACGTCCTGACTTTC | CASSGVSGANVLTF
- | TRBJ2-1 | - | TRBV6-5 | TGTGCCAGCAGTTACCACCAGTACAATGAGCAGTTCTTC | CASSYHQYNEQFF
- | TRBJ1-1 | - | TRBV7-9 | TGTGCCAGCAGCTTAGAAGGGGGAACTGAAGCTTTCTTT | CASSLEGGTEAFF
- | TRBJ2-7 | - | TRBV19 | TGTGCCAGTAGTATAAACGGTTTCTCCTACGAGCAGTACTTC | CASSINGFSYEQYF
few | TRBJ1-3 | TRBD1 | TRBV7-9 | TGTGCCAGCAGCTTAACAGGGGCTGGAAACACCATATATTTT | CASSLTGAGNTIYF
- | TRBJ2-6 | - | TRBV5-1 | TGCGCCAGCAGCTTGTCCGTCTCTGGGGCCAACGTCCTGACTTTC | CASSLSVSGANVLTF
- | TRBJ2-2 | - | TRBV11-2 | TGTGCCAGCAGCTTATATATCACCGGGGAGCTGTTTTTT | CASSLYITGELFF
- | TRBJ1-5 | - | TRBV19 | TGTGCCAGTGGCCTTTGGGGGCGGTTGCCGGCGAAGCCCCAGCATTTT | CASGLWGRLPAKPQHF
- | TRBJ2-5 | TRBD2 | TRBV5-1 | TGCGCCAGCAGCTTCAGTTGGACTAGCGGTCAAGAGACCCAGTACTTC | CASSFSWTSGQETQYF
once | TRBJ1-1 | - | TRBV21-1 | TGTGCCAGCAGCAAGGGGGAGGACAGGTTGAACACTGAAGCTTTCTTT | CASSKGEDRLNTEAFF
- | TRBJ1-2 | TRBD1 | TRBV6-1 | TGTGCCAGCAGTGAGGGACAGGGTTACGGCTACACCTTC | CASSEGQGYGYTF
once | TRBJ2-7 | TRBD2 | TRBV10-1 | TGCGCCAGCAGTGGAGCCGGGACTACGGCCTACGAGCAGTACTTC | CASSGAGTTAYEQYF
few | TRBJ2-7 | TRBD2 | TRBV4-1 | TGCGCCAGCAGCCATGGGGAGGGTGTCCCCGAGCAGTACTTC | CASSHGEGVPEQYF
once | TRBJ1-1 | - | TRBV6-5 | TGTGCCAGCAGTTACTTAACAGGGATGAACACTGAAGCTTTCTTT | CASSYLTGMNTEAFF
- | TRBJ1-1 | TRBD1 | TRBV19 | TGTGCCAGTAGTATAGTAGTAATCTCCTTGGGACAGGGGGCGACTGAAGCTTTCTTT | CASSIVVISLGQGATEAFF
- | TRBJ2-5 | - | TRBV5-1 | TGCGCCAGCAGCTTGAGTACAGGGTGGGAGACCCAGTACTTC | CASSLSTGWETQYF
- | TRBJ2-2 | TRBD2 | TRBV5-4 | TGTGCCAGCAGCCGCGGGGGGGCCGCCGGGGAGCTGTTTTTT | CASSRGGAAGELFF
- | TRBJ2-7 | TRBD1 | TRBV4-3 | TGCGCCAGCAGCCCCGGGACAGGAGACTACGAGCAGTACTTC | CASSPGTGDYEQYF
- | TRBJ2-7 | - | TRBV5-8 | TGTGCCAGCAGCTTCCTAGTCGGAGGGGGCGCCTCCTACGAGCAGTACTTC | CASSFLVGGGASYEQYF
- | TRBJ2-3 | TRBD2 | TRBV5-6 | TGTGCCAGCAGCTTGCGAGCGGTAGCGGGAGATACGCAGTATTTT | CASSLRAVAGDTQYF
- | TRBJ2-3 | TRBD2 | TRBV5-1 | TGCGCCAGCAGCTTGGTCAGCGGGGACAGCACAGATACGCAGTATTTT | CASSLVSGDSTDTQYF
- | TRBJ2-5 | - | TRBV7-8 | TGTGCCAGCTTAGAAGACAGGGGAGGGATTCGAGAGACCCAGTACTTC | CASLEDRGGIRETQYF
- | TRBJ1-3 | - | TRBV5-6 | TGTGCCAGCAGCTTGATACAGGCGCACTCTGGAAACACCATATATTTT | CASSLIQAHSGNTIYF
- | TRBJ2-7 | - | TRBV27 | TGTGCCAGCAGTTTCGGAGGGACTGCTCCCTACGAGCAGTACTTC | CASSFGGTAPYEQYF
- | TRBJ1-1 | TRBD1 | TRBV5-4 | TGTGCCAGCAGCTCCGGGACAGGGAACACTGAAGCTTTCTTT | CASSSGTGNTEAFF
- | TRBJ2-1 | TRBD1 | TRBV11-2 | TGTGCCAGCAGCCGGACAGGGGGCAATGAGCAGTTCTTC | CASSRTGGNEQFF
- | TRBJ2-7 | TRBD2 | TRBV4-2 | TGTGCCAGCAGCTCGCGCGGGGGGGCCGTCGAAGAGCAGTACTTC | CASSSRGGAVEEQYF
- | TRBJ2-7 | TRBD2 | TRBV7-2 | TGTGCCAGCAGCCAACCGGGGACTAGCTACGAGCAGTACTTC | CASSQPGTSYEQYF
- | TRBJ2-7 | - | TRBV2 | TGTGCCAGCTGTATTGCAGGTTCATCCTACGAGCAGTACTTC | CASCIAGSSYEQYF
- | TRBJ2-3 | TRBD2 | TRBV11-2 | TGTGCCAGCAGCTTCATGACTAGCCGTGTAGATACGCAGTATTTT | CASSFMTSRVDTQYF
- | TRBJ1-4 | - | TRBV4-2 | TGTGCCAGCAGCCCGCGGGACTTTGCAACTAATGAAAAACTGTTTTTT | CASSPRDFATNEKLFF
- | TRBJ2-1 | - | TRBV7-6 | TGTGCCAGCAGCTCAACGGGGGGCCTCCTAGTTCTTGAGCAGTTCTTC | CASSSTGGLLVLEQFF
- | TRBJ1-2 | - | TRBV4-1 | TGCGCCAGCAGCCAGAGACAGACTAACTATGGCTACACCTTC | CASSQRQTNYGYTF
- | TRBJ1-2 | - | TRBV6-5 | TGTGCCAGCAGTTACTCTCCCTGGGCGGAGGGACATGGCTACACCTTC | CASSYSPWAEGHGYTF
- | TRBJ1-1 | TRBD1 | TRBV2 | TGTGCCAGCAGTCCGGACAGGGGGGATATGAACACTGAAGCTTTCTTT | CASSPDRGDMNTEAFF